The sequence of this T cell receptor beta chain was determined in a study of cytotoxic CD8 clonotypes in ibrutinib-treated CLL. About the study: Once patients had received a median around 12 months of treatment, range 6 to 36, response samples were obtained.

Regarding the study as a whole: Progressing and sustained-remission patients had different sampling times. Public clonotypes, rarely seen, contracted or held steady on treatment. Clonality went up at the time of ibrutinib response, stayed stable in sustained remission, and later dropped back toward its baseline level at progression.

Sequencing used immunoSEQ multiplex PCR; TCRdb keeps in-frame clones, though not all of them. The sample contains about 160,000 clones, around 80% of which appear only once. The table lists this clone with many counts. Its target is not known. Germline-derived CDR1 and CDR2 are WNHNN and SYGVQD (reference sequence). The CDR3 has 17 residues. V dropped 3 bases and J dropped 1 base, with 16 bases sitting between them. The V and J genes are TRBV10-1 and TRBJ1-5; weak D call: TRBD1 (6 bases). Sequencing used PBMCs, obtained after 24 months of ibrutinib treatment. The origin of this receptor is a human donor with chronic lymphocytic leukemia. As DNA, the CDR3 is TGCGCCAGCAGTGACCAACTACAGGGTCGAAGCAATCAGCCCCAGCATTTT. Encoded protein: CASSDQLQGRSNQPQHF.